This TCR beta chain was captured by sequencing in a study of cytomegalovirus exposure and HLA in healthy donors. The PCR employed 60 Vbeta primers together with 13 Jbeta primers. Libraries were prepared by immunoSEQ multiplex PCR; TCRdb keeps only in-frame clonotypes and omits some of them. The sample consists of approximately 210,000 clones, about four fifths of them appearing once. Worth noting for this clone: The antigen is unknown.

The V and J ends lost 0 bases and 1 base, in that order; junction bases with no gene match: 0. The CDR3 spans 15 residues. Germline V gene lookup returns CDR1 SGHRS and CDR2 YFSETQ. Study-wide findings and caveats: Specificity for CMV antigens was confirmed in vitro for a few of the CMV-associated chains. Reported results showed that the classifier diagnosed cytomegalovirus status with high specificity and sensitivity. Researchers counted 164 TCR beta chains as cytomegalovirus-associated. What was likely a sequencing artifact was a cluster of highly shared sequence variants.

The rearrangement uses TRBV5-1 and TRBJ2-1, with 8 nucleotides matching TRBD1. The TCR sequence derives from a man aged 18 to 30 in good health and CMV-seronegative. The sequenced sample was PBMCs. The CDR3 protein is CASSLGQGSYNEQFF. The CDR3 bases are TGCGCCAGCAGCTTGGGACAGGGGTCCTACAATGAGCAGTTCTTC. The full variable domain, in which reference TRBV5-1 and TRBJ2-1 provide the parts outside the CDR3, is KAGVTQTPRYLIKTRGQQVTLSCSPISGHRSVSWYQQTPGQGLQFLFEYFSETQRNKGNFPGRFSGRQFSNSRSEMNVSTLELGDSALYLCASSLGQGSYNEQFFGPGTRLTVL.